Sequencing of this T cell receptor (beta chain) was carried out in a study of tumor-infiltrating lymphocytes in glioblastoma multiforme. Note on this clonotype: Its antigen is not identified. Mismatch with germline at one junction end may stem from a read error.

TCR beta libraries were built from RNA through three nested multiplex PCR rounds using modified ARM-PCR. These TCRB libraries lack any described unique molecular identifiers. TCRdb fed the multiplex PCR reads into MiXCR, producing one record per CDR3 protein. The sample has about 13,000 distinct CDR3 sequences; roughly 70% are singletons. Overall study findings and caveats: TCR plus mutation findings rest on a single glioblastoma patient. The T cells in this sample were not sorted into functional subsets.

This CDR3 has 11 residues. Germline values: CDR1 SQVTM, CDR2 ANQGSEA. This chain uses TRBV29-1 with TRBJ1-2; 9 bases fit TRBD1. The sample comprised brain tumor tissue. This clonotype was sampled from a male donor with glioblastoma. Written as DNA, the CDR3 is TGCAGTGTTGACAGGGGGGATGGCTACACCTTC. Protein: CSVDRGDGYTF.